This is a list of T cell receptor beta chains from one sample in a study of T cell responses to AZD1222 COVID-19 vaccine. The protocol was immunoSEQ multiplex PCR, while the TCRdb copy is restricted to in-frame clones and leaves out a portion. The table records more than 65,000 clones, 80% to 90% of them present only once. The specimen was peripheral blood, collected on day 0 of AZD1222 vaccination. The receptor set was obtained from an adult in good health. Each CDR3 is given with its conserved first and last residue. The D gene is left open where the match is weak. Size tells how often a clone was seen (once, few, many) or the class of an expanded clone, and some rows leave it out.

j_call d_call v_call clone_size cdr3_aa cdr3_nt
TRBJ1-5 NA TRBV6-1 NA CASSEVRIGGNQPQHF TGTGCCAGCAGTGAGGTGCGGATCGGGGGCAATCAGCCCCAGCATTTT
TRBJ2-2 TRBD1 TRBV5-1 NA CASSEGQGNTGELFF TGCGCCAGCAGCGAAGGACAGGGGAACACCGGGGAGCTGTTTTTT
TRBJ1-4 TRBD1 TRBV7-2 NA CASSFGDRGGEKLFF TGTGCCAGCAGCTTTGGGGACAGGGGAGGTGAAAAACTGTTTTTT
TRBJ2-7 NA TRBV7-3 NA CASSPTGREQYF TGTGCCAGCAGCCCCACCGGGCGCGAGCAGTACTTC
TRBJ1-1 NA TRBV10-2 NA CASSDPGVNTEAFF TGCGCCAGCAGTGACCCAGGCGTGAACACTGAAGCTTTCTTT
TRBJ1-3 NA TRBV28 NA CASSQQGRGERNTIYF TGTGCCAGCAGTCAGCAGGGGCGCGGTGAGAGAAACACCATATATTTT
TRBJ2-5 TRBD2 TRBV19 once CASSMGLASQETQYF TGTGCCAGTAGTATGGGACTAGCGAGCCAAGAGACCCAGTACTTC
TRBJ1-5 TRBD1 TRBV28 NA CASSATGGNQPQHF TGTGCCAGCAGTGCTACAGGGGGCAATCAGCCCCAGCATTTT
TRBJ1-1 NA TRBV27 NA CASMRGGGNTEAFF TGTGCCAGCATGCGCGGGGGCGGGAACACTGAAGCTTTCTTT
TRBJ2-3 TRBD1 TRBV19 NA CASSPGQTQYF TGTGCCAGTAGCCCGGGACAGACGCAGTATTTT
TRBJ2-1 NA TRBV10-3 NA CAIQFSSGQYNEQFF TGTGCCATACAGTTTTCCTCGGGGCAGTACAATGAGCAGTTCTTC
TRBJ1-3 NA TRBV6-6 NA CASLHRSGNTIYF TGTGCCAGCCTACATCGCTCTGGAAACACCATATATTTT
TRBJ1-5 TRBD1 TRBV28 NA CASSLFSGQGTNQPQHF TGTGCCAGCAGTTTGTTTTCGGGACAGGGAACAAATCAGCCCCAGCATTTT
TRBJ1-2 TRBD1 TRBV5-8 NA CASSSGQGGYGYTF TGTGCCAGCAGCTCGGGACAGGGAGGTTATGGCTACACCTTC
TRBJ2-7 NA TRBV12-5 NA CASGLDYYEQYF TGTGCTAGTGGTTTGGATTACTACGAGCAGTACTTC
TRBJ1-5 NA TRBV7-8 NA CASSLSDSNQPQHF TGTGCCAGCAGCTTAAGCGATAGCAATCAGCCCCAGCATTTT
TRBJ1-4 NA TRBV28 NA CASSPGGSNEKLFF TGTGCCAGCAGCCCGGGGGGTTCTAATGAAAAACTGTTTTTT
TRBJ1-6 NA TRBV7-2 NA CASSLIRDSPLHF TGTGCCAGCAGCTTAATAAGGGATTCACCCCTCCACTTT
TRBJ2-7 NA TRBV5-1 few CASSRQASYEQYF TGCGCCAGTTCACGACAGGCTTCCTACGAGCAGTACTTC
TRBJ1-1 NA TRBV28 NA CASSVGARNGFF TGTGCCAGCTCGGTCGGGGCCCGGAATGGTTTCTTT
TRBJ1-1 NA TRBV2 NA CASSVQLTQGNTEAFF TGTGCCAGCAGTGTACAGTTAACGCAAGGGAACACTGAAGCTTTCTTT
TRBJ1-5 NA TRBV19 NA CASSIAWTPPSPQHF TGTGCCAGTAGTATAGCTTGGACACCTCCTTCGCCCCAGCATTTT
TRBJ1-5 NA TRBV4-3 NA CASSPTSGGNQPQHF TGCGCCAGCAGCCCAACATCAGGAGGCAATCAGCCCCAGCATTTT
TRBJ2-7 NA TRBV9 NA CASSPRGTSHEQYF TGTGCCAGCAGCCCGAGGGGGACATCCCACGAGCAGTACTTC
TRBJ2-1 NA TRBV4-3 NA CASSPRSRAALSDEQFF TGCGCCAGCAGCCCAAGATCTCGGGCAGCCCTTTCGGATGAGCAGTTCTTC
TRBJ1-3 NA TRBV5-1 NA CASSQQGAGNTIYF TGCGCCAGCAGCCAACAGGGCGCTGGAAACACCATATATTTT
TRBJ1-6 NA TRBV3-1/TRBV3-2 NA CASSQGLTASYNSPLHF TGTGCCAGCAGCCAAGGCCTTACAGCGAGCTATAATTCACCCCTCCACTTT
TRBJ1-2 TRBD1 TRBV29-1 NA CSVDGQGLFYTF TGCAGCGTTGACGGACAGGGACTTTTCTACACCTTC
TRBJ2-2 TRBD2 TRBV7-2 NA CASSLSSTAGALGELFF TGTGCCAGCAGCTTATCCTCCACAGCGGGAGCTCTAGGGGAGCTGTTTTTT
TRBJ2-2 NA TRBV7-9 NA CASQGEAGELFF TGTGCCAGTCAGGGGGAGGCCGGGGAGCTGTTTTTT
TRBJ1-4 NA TRBV5-1 NA CASRGGGSGGEKLFF TGCGCCAGCAGGGGCGGGGGCTCGGGCGGTGAAAAACTGTTTTTT
TRBJ2-1 NA TRBV6-5 NA CASSYEGYEQFF TGTGCCAGCAGTTACGAGGGCTATGAGCAGTTCTTC
TRBJ2-7 NA TRBV6-5 NA CASSYSRSTGEQYF TGTGCCAGCAGTTACTCGAGGTCTACGGGGGAGCAGTACTTC
TRBJ1-6 NA TRBV3-1/TRBV3-2 NA CASSQDGQYNSPLHF TGTGCCAGCAGCCAAGACGGACAGTATAATTCGCCCCTCCACTTT
TRBJ2-1 NA TRBV19 NA CASRQTGLSYNEQFF TGTGCCAGTAGGCAGACGGGCCTCTCCTACAATGAGCAGTTCTTC
TRBJ2-2 NA TRBV28 NA CASSPLSRGYSSGELFF TGTGCCAGCAGCCCTCTCTCACGGGGGTATTCTTCCGGGGAGCTGTTTTTT
TRBJ2-7 NA TRBV28 NA CASTEMGSYEQYF TGTGCCAGCACCGAGATGGGTTCTTACGAGCAGTACTTC
TRBJ1-1 NA TRBV7-9 NA CASSSRTGYRTEAFF TGTGCCAGCAGCTCTCGGACGGGATACCGTACTGAAGCTTTCTTT
TRBJ2-2 NA TRBV10-3 NA CAIRGNPAGELFF TGTGCCATCAGAGGGAATCCTGCCGGGGAGCTGTTTTTT
TRBJ2-1 TRBD2 TRBV7-9 NA CASSSSGWLYNEQFF TGTGCCAGCAGCTCTAGCGGGTGGTTATACAATGAGCAGTTCTTC
TRBJ2-5 NA TRBV20-1 NA CSARSGETQYF TGCAGTGCTAGAAGTGGAGAGACCCAGTACTTC
TRBJ2-2 NA TRBV27 NA CASSFSGPYETGELFF TGTGCCAGCAGTTTCAGCGGGCCTTACGAGACCGGGGAGCTGTTTTTT
TRBJ2-7 TRBD2 TRBV11-2 NA CASSLGLAAEQYF TGTGCCAGCAGCTTGGGACTAGCGGCCGAGCAGTACTTC
TRBJ2-7 NA TRBV28 few CASSLWRAVKFYEQYF TGTGCCAGCAGTTTGTGGCGGGCAGTCAAGTTCTACGAGCAGTACTTC